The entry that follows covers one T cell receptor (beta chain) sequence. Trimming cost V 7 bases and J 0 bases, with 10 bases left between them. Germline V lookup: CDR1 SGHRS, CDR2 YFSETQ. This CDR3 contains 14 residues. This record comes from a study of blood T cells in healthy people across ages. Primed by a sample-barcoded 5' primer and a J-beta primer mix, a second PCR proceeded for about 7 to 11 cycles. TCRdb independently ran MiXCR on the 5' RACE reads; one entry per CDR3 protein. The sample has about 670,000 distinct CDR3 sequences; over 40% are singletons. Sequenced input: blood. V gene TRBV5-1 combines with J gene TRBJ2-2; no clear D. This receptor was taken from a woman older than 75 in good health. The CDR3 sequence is CASVATPNTGELFF. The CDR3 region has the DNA TGCGCCAGCGTAGCTACCCCGAACACCGGGGAGCTGTTTTTT.